This TCR beta chain was sequenced during a study of blood T cells in healthy people across ages. The authors ran a second PCR of roughly 7 to 11 cycles using a sample-barcoded 5' primer and a J-beta primer mix. MiXCR, run by TCRdb on the 5' RACE reads, gives a single entry per CDR3 protein. The data contain 1.5 million to 2 million distinct CDR3 sequences, about 31% of them singletons. Each sample gave at least 7 million isolated PBMCs. Samples each yielded at least 5 micrograms of total RNA. CDR1 is DFQATT and CDR2 is SNEGSKA in the germline V gene (reference sequence). Between the trimmed V and J ends, which lost 3 bases and 1 base, there was a span of 13 bases. This CDR3 comprises 14 residues.

Sequencing used blood. This sequence joins TRBV20-1 and TRBJ2-7, with D perhaps being TRBD1 or TRBD2 (7 bases each). This sequence was found in a woman aged 25 to 39 in good health. DNA of the CDR3: TGCAGTGCTAGCGGGGAGGGGGCTTCCTACGAGCAGTACTTC. This translates into CSASGEGASYEQYF.